Following are 9 T cell receptor beta chains from one sample sequenced in a study of memory CD4+ T cells and cytomegalovirus serostatus. Single viable CD3+CD4+CD8-CD45RO+ cells were sorted as the memory CD4+ T cells. Sequencing was performed with immunoSEQ multiplex PCR; in TCRdb, only in-frame clones are kept and a portion is missing. This table holds about 58,000 clones, 82% found once. The specimen sequenced was memory CD4+ T cells from blood. These receptors originate from an adult in good health and CMV-seronegative. Some clones in this sample may be carry-over from other donors' samples.

The V gene is TRBV7-2, the J gene TRBJ1-6; no clear D gene. CDR3 size: 16 residues. The V gene's germline CDR1 is SGHTA and CDR2 FQGNSA. Trimming left V 6 bases short and J 0 bases short, with 12 bases between. CDR3 nucleotide sequence: TGTGCCAGCAGACCTACCCGGGACTCCTATAATTCACCCCTCCACTTT. This translates into CASRPTRDSYNSPLHF.

A single count supports this clone. The chain combines TRBV5-1 with TRBJ2-1; D gene ambiguous. Germline V gene sequence: CDR1 SGHRS, CDR2 YFSETQ. The CDR3 sequence is 14 residues long. The V end lost 0 bases, the J end lost 6 bases, and 10 bases lay between the germline ends. The chain's CDR3 is CASSLEWVVNEQFF. The CDR3 DNA is TGCGCCAGCAGCTTGGAATGGGTAGTCAATGAGCAGTTCTTC.

The gene calls are TRBV7-3 and TRBJ2-2; 10 positions match TRBD1. The germline V gene encodes CDR1 SGHTA and CDR2 FQGTGA. This CDR3 contains 15 residues. V shed 5 bases, J shed 7 bases, and the junction held 7 bases outside the gene matches. CDR3 residues: CASSTRTGGVGELFF. For the CDR3, the DNA is TGTGCCAGCAGCACCCGGACAGGGGGTGTCGGGGAGCTGTTTTTT.

The V call is TRBV7-2, the J call TRBJ2-6; D is uncertain. Germline V gene lookup returns CDR1 SGHTA and CDR2 FQGNSA. V lost 0 bases and J 0 bases, leaving 6 bases between the germline ends. The CDR3 length is 16 residues. The CDR3 is CASSLAATSGANVLTF. The CDR3 DNA is TGTGCCAGCAGCTTAGCGGCCACCTCTGGGGCCAACGTCCTGACTTTC.

Written as DNA, the CDR3 is TGTGCCAGCTCACCGCTCGGGTTAACCTTAGCCAAAAACATTCAGTACTTC. Protein: CASSPLGLTLAKNIQYF. The J gene is TRBJ2-4, the V gene TRBV18; D is uncertain. Trimming shortened V by 3 bases and J by 0 bases, and 15 bases separated the two germline ends. CDR3 length: 17 amino acids. Germline CDR1 KGHSH, CDR2 LQKENI.

This clone has just one count. V usage is TRBV6-1 and J usage is TRBJ1-6; no definite D call. This CDR3 is built from 14 residues. Germline V CDR1 and CDR2: MNHNS, SASEGT. The V end was cut by 2 bases, the J end by 9 bases, with 11 bases between. The chain's CDR3 is CASSELMEGSPLHF. The CDR3 DNA is TGTGCCAGCAGTGAACTCATGGAGGGTTCACCCCTCCACTTT.

In DNA, the CDR3 is TGTGCCAGCTCAAAAACGGACGGGGTACAAGAGACCCAGTACTTC. Translated: CASSKTDGVQETQYF. The J gene is TRBJ2-5, the V gene TRBV18; D is perhaps TRBD2 (5 bases). V lost 5 bases and J 2 bases, leaving 15 bases between the germline ends. Germline assignment: CDR1 KGHSH and CDR2 LQKENI. There are 15 residues in the CDR3. Using reference TRBV18 and TRBJ2-5 for the parts outside the CDR3, the full variable domain is NAGVMQNPRHLVRRRGQEARLRCSPMKGHSHVYWYRQLPEEGLKFMVYLQKENIIDESGMPKERFSAEFPKEGPSILRIQQVVRGDSAAYFCASSKTDGVQETQYFGPGTRLLVL.

The chain is built from TRBV18 and TRBJ1-4, with 7 bases that match TRBD1. Germline V gives CDR1 KGHSH, CDR2 LQKENI. CDR3 length equals 16 residues. The ends lost 2 bases at V and 0 bases at J; junction bases unmatched: 3. CDR3 region: CASSPVRGATNEKLFF. CDR3 in DNA: TGTGCCAGCTCACCAGTCAGGGGGGCAACTAATGAAAAACTGTTTTTT.

The rearrangement joins TRBV9 to TRBJ2-5; 12 positions match TRBD2. Germline-derived CDR1 and CDR2 are SGDLS and YYNGEE. This CDR3 spans 16 amino acids. V lost 4 bases to trimming and J lost 4 bases; unmatched junction nucleotides: 8. The CDR3 coding sequence is TGTGCCAGCAGCCCTGGGACTAGCGGGCAGGGAGAGACCCAGTACTTC. Its protein is CASSPGTSGQGETQYF.